These T cell receptor beta chains were read from a single sample in a study of cytomegalovirus exposure and HLA in healthy donors. The protocol was immunoSEQ multiplex PCR, while the TCRdb copy is restricted to in-frame clones and leaves out a portion. The sample records 150,000 to 200,000 clones, around 73% being singletons. The specimen was PBMCs. Receptor source: a man in his 60s in good health and CMV-seronegative. Both conserved end residues are part of each CDR3. A D gene is named only where the DNA matches it firmly. The size entry is marked missing in some rows and otherwise reads once, few, many or a size class.

j_call clone_size v_call d_call cdr3_nt cdr3_aa
TRBJ2-2 . TRBV5-4 TRBD2 TGTGCCAGCAGCTTGGCGGGGAGGGGCACCGGGGAGCTGTTTTTT CASSLAGRGTGELFF
TRBJ2-7 . TRBV4-2 TRBD2 TGTGCCAGCAGCCAAGAGCGTCGGGAGGGCCTAATATACGAGCAGTACTTC CASSQERREGLIYEQYF
TRBJ2-1 . TRBV9 . TGTGCCAGCAGCGTAGCTCCGGACAATGAGCAGTTCTTC CASSVAPDNEQFF
TRBJ2-7 . TRBV19 TRBD1 TGTGCCAGTAGCCACAGGGGGCCCCCCTACGAGCAGTACTTC CASSHRGPPYEQYF
TRBJ1-6 . TRBV27 . TGTGCCAGCAGTTTTCAGGTACAGAATAATTCACCCCTCCACTTT CASSFQVQNNSPLHF
TRBJ2-3 few TRBV28 TRBD2 TGTGCCAGCAGTGGTAGCGGGACAACACCAGATACGCAGTATTTT CASSGSGTTPDTQYF
TRBJ2-1 . TRBV14 TRBD1 TGTGCCAGCAGCCAAGATCTCAGGGGGAATGAGCAGTTCTTC CASSQDLRGNEQFF
TRBJ2-7 . TRBV5-1 . TGCGCCAGCAGCTTGGAAGGGGGACACTACGAGCAGTACTTC CASSLEGGHYEQYF
TRBJ2-5 . TRBV6-1 . TGTGCCAGCAGTTTATCCCCGGCGGAAGAAGAGACCCAGTACTTC CASSLSPAEEETQYF
TRBJ2-2 . TRBV29-1 . TGCAGCGTTGGGGACTTCAACACCGGGGAGCTGTTTTTT CSVGDFNTGELFF
TRBJ2-5 few TRBV7-6 . TGTGCCAGCAGCTTAATCTACAGGGAGACCCAGTACTTC CASSLIYRETQYF
TRBJ1-5 . TRBV6-6 TRBD1 TGTGCCAGCAGTACTGGGACAGGTGGTCAGCCCCAGCATTTT CASSTGTGGQPQHF
TRBJ2-1 once TRBV9 TRBD2 TGTGCCAGCAGCGCCGGGCGGGGGAATGAGCAGTTCTTC CASSAGRGNEQFF
TRBJ2-7 . TRBV13 TRBD2 TGTGCCAGCAGCCAGCTAGCGGGAGGTCCCTCCTCCTACGAGCAGTACTTC CASSQLAGGPSSYEQYF
TRBJ2-7 few TRBV27 . TGTGCCAGCAAGTTCCGCGGGTCCCGGGGGGAGCAGTACTTC CASKFRGSRGEQYF
TRBJ1-5 . TRBV7-8 . TGTGCCAGCAGCTTAGGGGTCCCGGGGGAGCCCCAGCATTTT CASSLGVPGEPQHF
TRBJ1-2 . TRBV19 TRBD1 TGTGCCAGTACCGCAACAGGGGGCCTCCCGGTGGACTATGGCTACACCTTC CASTATGGLPVDYGYTF
TRBJ2-2 . TRBV5-1 . TGCGCCAGCAGCTTGGGGTTGGGGCCACAGGTAGAGCCGAACACCGGGGAGCTGTTTTTT CASSLGLGPQVEPNTGELFF
TRBJ1-1 . TRBV2 . TGTGCCAGCAGTCACGAACAGGGTTCCACTGAAGCTTTCTTT CASSHEQGSTEAFF
TRBJ2-7 few TRBV5-1 TRBD2 TGCGCCAGCAGCTTGGAAAGCGGGGGCGTCTACGAGCAGTACTTC CASSLESGGVYEQYF
TRBJ1-2 . TRBV2 TRBD1 TGTGCCAGCAGCGATGTGGGCAGGGGGATCAGTGGCTACACCTTC CASSDVGRGISGYTF
TRBJ1-4 once TRBV6-6 TRBD1 TGTGCCAGCAGTTACACACCGGGACAGAGAACTGAAAAACTGTTTTTT CASSYTPGQRTEKLFF
TRBJ2-5 . TRBV18 TRBD1 TGTGCCAGCTCACCACTCAGGGGGCGAGAGACCCAGTACTTC CASSPLRGRETQYF
TRBJ2-7 . TRBV2 . TGTGCCAGCAGTGACTGGGGGGAAGCCTACGAGCAGTACTTC CASSDWGEAYEQYF
TRBJ2-2 . TRBV9 . TGTGCCAGCGCGAGCGGGAACACCGGGGAGCTGTTTTTT CASASGNTGELFF
TRBJ2-7 . TRBV7-2 TRBD1 TGTGCCAGCAGCTATGGGACAGGGAACCACGAGCAGTACTTC CASSYGTGNHEQYF
TRBJ2-2 . TRBV30 TRBD2 TGTGCCTGGAGGCGGGAGGGTACTATCGGGGAGCTGTTTTTT CAWRREGTIGELFF
TRBJ2-1 once TRBV30 TRBD2 TGTGCCTTACTTTCGGGAGGGCCGGCCAATGAGCAGTTCTTC CALLSGGPANEQFF
TRBJ1-1 . TRBV27 TRBD1 TGTGCCAGCAGCAAACTCCGGGACAGGGGGGTGTTTGAAGCTTTCTTT CASSKLRDRGVFEAFF
TRBJ2-1 . TRBV27 TRBD2 TGTGCCAGCAGTTTAGGGACTAGCGGGAGAGCTGAGCAGTTCTTC CASSLGTSGRAEQFF